This T cell receptor (beta chain) appears in the sequencing data of a study of shared clonotypes between healthy human individuals (dated by TCRdb to 2020 to 2021). Background on the whole study: The cohort included three men and two women between 18 and 49 years of age. For each donor, CD4 naive and CD4 memory were each run on three plates, CD8 naive on two plates, and CD8 memory on one plate. The study deeply sequenced blood TCR repertoires of about 5 healthy adults to estimate repertoire size and the extent of clonotype sharing between individuals. To increase sequencing depth and limit assay-specific biases, different laboratories used diverse techniques to prepare libraries and sequence TCR repertoires. Between about 0.8 and 9 billion PBMCs per donor were obtained by leukapheresis. Results the study describes overall, beyond this receptor: Sharing across several donors was observed for around 5% of naive CD4, over 3% of naive CD8, over 2% of memory CD4, and around 0.4% of memory CD8 clonotypes. Sampling was restricted to blood, and TCR repertoires in tissues likely differ from the TCR repertoires found in blood. Because the study included only a small number of donors, the genetic and exposure-history diversity represented was limited. Compared with non-shared clonotypes, clonotypes shared by all four sorted-subset donors had higher generation probabilities. Based on pairwise subsampling, the degree of clonotype sharing among donors was expected to be affected by sequencing depth. Incomplete sequencing was indicated by rarefaction of sorted-subset datasets, despite the large sequencing depth. Naive subsets generally had larger estimated clonotype richness than memory subsets.

Note on this clone: Its antigen target is currently unknown. Base quality data are lacking; no much larger clone is found one base away.

Donors were healthy HIV-negative adults with no recently reported acute infections or vaccinations. Every donor was a Caucasian adult living in Nashville, Tennessee, USA. CD4+ T cells were enriched through magnetic negative selection, after which naive cells were positively selected on CD45RA and the remaining negative fraction served as the memory subset. After blood collection by leukapheresis, PBMCs were isolated using Ficoll-Histopaque density gradient centrifugation and then cryopreserved in the vapor phase of liquid nitrogen. Analytical flow cytometry was used to check the purity and quantity of every magnetically sorted T cell population. From each sorted fraction, genomic DNA was isolated and quantified by UV absorbance on a Nanodrop 2000c. Using the deep immunoSEQ assay, multiplex PCR amplified TCR CDR3 regions from genomic DNA. Extracted genomic DNA from each cell subset was distributed evenly across all wells of several immunoSEQ 96-well plates, and each plate was treated as a replicate. For sorted subsets, each replicate PCR was loaded with 200 ng genomic DNA, equivalent to approximately 27,000 T cell genomes. The purified libraries were quantified using a Qubit 3.0 fluorometer, sized with a Bioanalyzer 2100, and then quantified again using the KAPA Library Quantification kit. A separate single-read 150-cycle Illumina NextSeq 550 flow cell was used to sequence each immunoSEQ 96-well plate. In the authors' own workflow: Because only junctional sequences without quality scores were contained in the immunoSEQ output, filtering matching that applied to full-length reads could not be performed. Sequences were annotated with PyIR, a Python wrapper for IgBLAST v1.9, using IMGT germline references to assign V/J genes and CDR3. Any read was removed if the V/J assignment was weak (E-value above 1e-6), the CDR3 was missing, or the read contained stop codons, out-of-frame junctions, or ambiguous translated residues. A V3J clonotype was defined by an identical inferred V gene, J gene, and CDR3 amino acid sequence. The percentage overlap between two repertoires was calculated by dividing the number of shared unique clonotypes by the size of the smaller repertoire. Richness of each repertoire was evaluated using RTK rarefaction, the Chao1 estimator, and Recon v2.1 estimates of unobserved clonotypes. OLGA was used to compute generation probabilities for all TCRbeta clonotypes that the gDNA method yielded from a handful of donors. What TCRdb holds here is the immuneACCESS table cut down to in-frame rearrangements. Part of the clones is not present; checked against another copy, under half of the missing clones reflect an unresolved V gene, and the others are unexplained. D and trimming come from the DNA, and the V and J calls and clone size come from that table. Present in this sample are more than 2,000,000 clones, approximately 92% of which were seen just once. The top ten clonotypes cover roughly 0.15% of the sample.

Trimming takes 5 bases from V and 4 bases from J, and the germline ends sit 17 bases apart. Taken from cysteine to phenylalanine, the CDR3 has 15 residues. This entry keeps only the CDR3 DNA: 45 bases, framed from base 1. According to the germline V gene, CDR1 reads MDHEN and CDR2 reads SYDVKM. In this chain, TRBV28 is recombined with TRBJ1-2, with TRBD1 as a weak D call on 6 bases. This TCR came from a man younger than 30 in good health. The sample comprised naive CD4+ T cells sorted from blood. The sample's cell subset or site label, in plain terms: CD45RA+ positively selected. The sequenced DNA is TGTGCCAGCAGTCCCCCCAGTGGAGGGGGCTATGGCTACACCTTC. Its translation reads: CASSPPSGGGYGYTF.